This T cell receptor beta chain was captured in a study of long-term antiretroviral therapy in people with HIV. Only one count was recorded for this clone. CDR1 SGHTA and CDR2 FQGNSA come from the germline V gene. V was pared by 1 base and J by 6 bases, with 13 bases between. The length of the CDR3 is 15 residues. Investigators performed immunoSEQ version v3.0 at survey level. Assay used: immunoSEQ multiplex PCR; TCRdb lists only in-frame clones, some missing. This sample has 30,000 to 50,000 clones; about 86% occur once, and the top ten carry 4%. The specimen comprised unsorted PBMCs, sampled 1.2 years after starting antiretroviral therapy. The clonotype was recovered from a woman aged 50 to 60 with HIV. The genes are TRBV7-2 and TRBJ1-5; TRBD1 is a possible D gene (5 bases). CDR3: CASSLGPGNVQPQHF. The DNA of the CDR3 is TGTGCCAGCAGCTTAGGTCCAGGGAATGTTCAGCCCCAGCATTTT.